This T cell receptor beta chain was captured in a study of blood T cell repertoires in COVID-19. Study details: Collection of acute and convalescent COVID-19 samples took place in the United States, Italy and Spain.

Authors' data handling: Reference gene primer amplification yielded estimated nucleated cell counts. Some clones are missing from TCRdb's copy, which holds only in-frame ones; the method was immunoSEQ multiplex PCR. V, J and clone size derive from that table, while D and trimming were established from the DNA sequence. The sample records about 160,000 clones, 70% to 90% being singletons. CDR3 length: 15 amino acids. From germline, CDR1 is SGDLS and CDR2 YYNGEE. The junction had 5 bases not matched to a gene; V was cut back by 2 bases and J by 2 bases. The TCR sequence derives from a woman aged 45-59 years with COVID-19, enrolled during active disease. The chain recombines TRBV9 with TRBJ2-3; TRBD2 agrees at 7 bases. Material: peripheral blood. The CDR3 DNA sequence: TGTGCCAGCAGCGTGGGAGCGGGGAACACAGATACGCAGTATTTT. Its protein is CASSVGAGNTDTQYF.